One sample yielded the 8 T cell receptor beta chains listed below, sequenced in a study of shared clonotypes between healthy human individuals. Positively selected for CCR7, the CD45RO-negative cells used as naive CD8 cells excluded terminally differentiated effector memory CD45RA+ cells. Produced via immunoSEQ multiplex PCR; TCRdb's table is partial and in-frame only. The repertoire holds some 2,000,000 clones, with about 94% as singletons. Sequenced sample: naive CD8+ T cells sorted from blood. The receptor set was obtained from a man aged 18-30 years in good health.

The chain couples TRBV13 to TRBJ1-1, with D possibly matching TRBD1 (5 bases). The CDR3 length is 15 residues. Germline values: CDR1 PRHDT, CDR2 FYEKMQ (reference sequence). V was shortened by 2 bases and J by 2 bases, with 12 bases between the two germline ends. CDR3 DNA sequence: TGTGCCAGCAGCTTAATAGGTGGGGGAAACACTGAAGCTTTCTTT. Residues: CASSLIGGGNTEAFF.

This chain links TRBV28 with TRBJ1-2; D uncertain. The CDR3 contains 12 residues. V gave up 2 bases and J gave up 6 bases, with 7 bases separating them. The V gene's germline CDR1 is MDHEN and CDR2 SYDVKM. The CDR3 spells CASSLVGNGYTF. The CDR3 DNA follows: TGTGCCAGCAGTTTAGTGGGAAATGGCTACACCTTC.

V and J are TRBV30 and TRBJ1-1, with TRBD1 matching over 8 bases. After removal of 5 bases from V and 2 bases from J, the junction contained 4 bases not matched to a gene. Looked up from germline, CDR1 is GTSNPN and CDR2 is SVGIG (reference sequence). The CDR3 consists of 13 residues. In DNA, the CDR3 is TGTGCCTGGGGACAGGGATTTAACACTGAAGCTTTCTTT. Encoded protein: CAWGQGFNTEAFF.

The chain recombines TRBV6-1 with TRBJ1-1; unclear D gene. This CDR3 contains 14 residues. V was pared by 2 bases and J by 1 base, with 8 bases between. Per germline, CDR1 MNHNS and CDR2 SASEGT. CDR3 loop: CASSEPSGNTEAFF. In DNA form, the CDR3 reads TGTGCCAGCAGTGAACCGTCGGGGAACACTGAAGCTTTCTTT.

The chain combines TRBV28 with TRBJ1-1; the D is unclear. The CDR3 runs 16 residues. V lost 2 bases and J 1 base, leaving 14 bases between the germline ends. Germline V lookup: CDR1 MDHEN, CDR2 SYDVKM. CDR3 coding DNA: TGTGCCAGCAGTTTAGTCTTGGAGGGAAGGAACACTGAAGCTTTCTTT. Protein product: CASSLVLEGRNTEAFF.

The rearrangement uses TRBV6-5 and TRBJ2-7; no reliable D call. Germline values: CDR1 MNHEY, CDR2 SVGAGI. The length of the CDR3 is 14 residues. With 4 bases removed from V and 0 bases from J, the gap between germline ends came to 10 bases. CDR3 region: CASSWPQFSYEQYF. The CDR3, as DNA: TGTGCCAGCAGTTGGCCACAGTTCTCCTACGAGCAGTACTTC.

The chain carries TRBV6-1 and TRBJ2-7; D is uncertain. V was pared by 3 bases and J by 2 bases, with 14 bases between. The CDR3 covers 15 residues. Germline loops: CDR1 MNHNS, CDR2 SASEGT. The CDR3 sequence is CASSETQTIAYEQYF. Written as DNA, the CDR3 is TGTGCCAGCAGTGAGACACAGACGATCGCCTACGAGCAGTACTTC.

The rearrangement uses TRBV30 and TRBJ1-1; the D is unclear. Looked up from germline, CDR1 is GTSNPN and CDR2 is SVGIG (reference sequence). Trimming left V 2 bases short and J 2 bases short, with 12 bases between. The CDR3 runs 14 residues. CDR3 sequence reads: CAWSQKETNTEAFF. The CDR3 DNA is TGTGCCTGGAGTCAAAAGGAGACTAACACTGAAGCTTTCTTT.